This T cell receptor beta chain was sequenced for a study of molecular identifiers for immune sequencing clone quantification. General study findings and limits: Clones carrying above 20 RNA copies accounted for over 98% of effector molecules, under 1% in naive cells.

One entry per CDR3 protein, called by TCRdb with MiXCR from the PCR reads. The table records approximately 550,000 distinct CDR3 sequences, 20% to 25% of them present only once. This clonotype showed up many times. Its antigen is unknown. CD8+CD4-CCR7+CD45RA+ cells were sorted as naive CD8 T cells. This CDR3 spans 14 amino acids. The V gene lost 3 bases and the J gene lost 3 bases, with 8 bases spanning the gap. Input material: naive CD8+ T cells from blood, with Jurkat cell RNA spiked in. Subset specified: FACS-sorted CD8+CD4-CCR7+CD45RA+ naive T cells. The TCR originated in a human donor in good health. Some libraries in this study had Jurkat cell RNA spiked in. This rearrangement joins TRBV12-3 or TRBV12-4 to TRBJ2-2, with D possibly matching TRBD2 (5 bases). CDR3 in amino acids: CASSLLGDTGELFF. CDR3 DNA: TGTGCCAGCAGTTTGTTGGGAGACACCGGGGAGCTGTTTTTT.